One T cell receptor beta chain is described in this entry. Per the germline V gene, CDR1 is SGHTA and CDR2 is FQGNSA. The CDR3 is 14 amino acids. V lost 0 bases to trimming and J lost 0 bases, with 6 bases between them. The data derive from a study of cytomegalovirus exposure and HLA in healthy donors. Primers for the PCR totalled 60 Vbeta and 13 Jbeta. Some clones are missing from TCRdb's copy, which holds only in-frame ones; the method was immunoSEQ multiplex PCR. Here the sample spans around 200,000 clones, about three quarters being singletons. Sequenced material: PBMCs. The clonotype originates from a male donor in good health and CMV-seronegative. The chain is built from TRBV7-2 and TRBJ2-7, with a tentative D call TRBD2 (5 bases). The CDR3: CASSLAGVSYEQYF. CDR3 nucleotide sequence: TGTGCCAGCAGCTTAGCCGGGGTCTCCTACGAGCAGTACTTC.